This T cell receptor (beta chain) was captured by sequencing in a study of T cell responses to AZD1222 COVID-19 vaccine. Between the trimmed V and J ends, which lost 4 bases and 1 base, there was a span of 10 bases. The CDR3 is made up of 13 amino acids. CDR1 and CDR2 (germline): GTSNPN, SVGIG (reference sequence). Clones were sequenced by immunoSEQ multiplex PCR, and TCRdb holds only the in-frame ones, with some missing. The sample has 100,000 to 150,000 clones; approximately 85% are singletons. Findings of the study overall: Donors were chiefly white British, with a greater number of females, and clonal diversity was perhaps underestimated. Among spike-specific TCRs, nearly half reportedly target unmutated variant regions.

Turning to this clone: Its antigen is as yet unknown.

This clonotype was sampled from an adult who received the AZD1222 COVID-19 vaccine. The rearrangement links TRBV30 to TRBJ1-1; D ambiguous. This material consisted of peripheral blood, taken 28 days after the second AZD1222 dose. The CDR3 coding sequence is TGTGCCTGGATGAGCACGGCGAACACTGAAGCTTTCTTT. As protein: CAWMSTANTEAFF.